Included here is one T cell receptor (beta chain) sequence, with context. Its antigen is not identified. This entry comes from a study of identical twins. Whole-study findings and limits: High-abundance cord blood beta clonotypes had fewer insertions; memory repertoires showed none.

TCRdb ran MiXCR on the 5' RACE reads and lists one entry per CDR3 protein. The sample includes a few hundred thousand distinct CDR3 sequences, more than 9% of them seen just once. J was trimmed by 9 bases and V by 3 bases; bases with no gene match: 11. CDR3 length: 15 residues. Germline lookup yields CDR1 SGHVS and CDR2 FNYEAQ. The sample was also linked to a second study, of yellow fever vaccine responses in identical twins.

This rearrangement joins TRBV7-6 to TRBJ2-1, with 7 positions matching TRBD1. The clonotype originates from a woman between 18 and 29 years old in good health. Sequencing was performed on PBMCs. CDR3 in DNA: TGTGCCAGCAGCTTGACAGGGACGTCCGTGAGTGAGCAGTTCTTC. Residues: CASSLTGTSVSEQFF.